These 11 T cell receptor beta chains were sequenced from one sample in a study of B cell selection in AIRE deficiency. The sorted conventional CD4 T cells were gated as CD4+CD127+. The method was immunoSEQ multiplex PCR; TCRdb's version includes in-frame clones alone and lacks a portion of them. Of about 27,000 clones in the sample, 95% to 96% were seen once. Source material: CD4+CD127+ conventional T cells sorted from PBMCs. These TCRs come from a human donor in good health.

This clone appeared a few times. CDR3 sequence: CASSEQGIGEQYF. The CDR3 DNA reads as TGTGCCAGCAGTGAACAGGGGATTGGCGAGCAGTACTTC. The V and J genes are TRBV2 and TRBJ2-7; TRBD1 might be the D (6 bases). Germline V gene lookup returns CDR1 SNHLY and CDR2 FYNNEI. Trimming cost V 2 bases and J 6 bases, with 11 bases left between them. The CDR3 loop spans 13 amino acids.

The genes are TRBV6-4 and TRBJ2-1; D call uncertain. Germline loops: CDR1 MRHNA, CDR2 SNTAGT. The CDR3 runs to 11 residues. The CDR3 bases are TGTGGGGGATTGAGGCTGGGTAAGCAGTTCTTC. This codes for CGGLRLGKQFF.

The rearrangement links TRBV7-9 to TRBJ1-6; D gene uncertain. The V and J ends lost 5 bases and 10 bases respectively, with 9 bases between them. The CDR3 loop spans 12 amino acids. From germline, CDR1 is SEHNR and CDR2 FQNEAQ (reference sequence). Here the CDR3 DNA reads TGTGCCAGCAGCCCCGGTGGGTCACCCCTCCACTTT. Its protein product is CASSPGGSPLHF. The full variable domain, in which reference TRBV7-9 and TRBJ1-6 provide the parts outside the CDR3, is DTGVSQNPRHKITKRGQNVTFRCDPISEHNRLYWYRQTLGQGPEFLTYFQNEAQLEKSRLLSDRFSAERPKGSFSTLEIQRTEQGDSAMYLCASSPGGSPLHFGNGTRLTVT.

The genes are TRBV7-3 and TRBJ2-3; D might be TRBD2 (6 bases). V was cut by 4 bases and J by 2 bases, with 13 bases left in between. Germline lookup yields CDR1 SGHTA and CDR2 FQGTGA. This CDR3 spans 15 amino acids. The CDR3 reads CASSSPAGDTDTQYF. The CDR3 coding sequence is TGTGCCAGCAGCTCTCCAGCGGGCGACACAGATACGCAGTATTTT.

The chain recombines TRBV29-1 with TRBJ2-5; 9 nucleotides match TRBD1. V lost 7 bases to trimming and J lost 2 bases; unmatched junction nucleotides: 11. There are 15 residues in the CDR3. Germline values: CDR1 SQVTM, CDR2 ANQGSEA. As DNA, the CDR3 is TGCAGCGAACTTACAGGGGGCGCGGATCAAGAGACCCAGTACTTC. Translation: CSELTGGADQETQYF.

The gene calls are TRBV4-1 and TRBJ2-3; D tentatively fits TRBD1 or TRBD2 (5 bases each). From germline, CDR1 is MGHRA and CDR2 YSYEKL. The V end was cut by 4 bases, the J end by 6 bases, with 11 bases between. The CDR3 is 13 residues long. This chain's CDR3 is CASSPGPPDTQYF. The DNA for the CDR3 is TGCGCCAGCAGCCCGGGACCTCCGGATACGCAGTATTTT.

Here the CDR3 reads CAIRRQEGEPQHF. The CDR3 bases are TGTGCCATCCGAAGACAGGAAGGGGAGCCCCAGCATTTT. V gene TRBV10-3 combines with J gene TRBJ1-5; possibly TRBD1 for D (6 bases). The CDR3 runs 13 residues. CDR1 and CDR2 from the germline V gene are ENHRY and SYGVKD. V was clipped by 8 bases and J by 8 bases, with 16 bases between them.

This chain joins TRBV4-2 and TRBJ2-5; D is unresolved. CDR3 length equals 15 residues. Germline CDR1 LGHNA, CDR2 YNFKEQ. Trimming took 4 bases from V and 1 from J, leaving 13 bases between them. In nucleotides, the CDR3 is TGTGCCAGCAGCCGCCCAGGTGAGCCCCAAGAGACCCAGTACTTC. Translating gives CASSRPGEPQETQYF.

The DNA of the CDR3 is TGTGCCAGCAGTCGGACTCAGGATGAAAAACTGTTTTTT. It encodes CASSRTQDEKLFF. The rearrangement joins TRBV6-1 to TRBJ1-4; D is unclear. The CDR3 extends over 13 amino acids. The V gene lost 5 bases and the J gene lost 6 bases, with 10 bases spanning the gap. Per the germline V gene, CDR1 is MNHNS and CDR2 is SASEGT.

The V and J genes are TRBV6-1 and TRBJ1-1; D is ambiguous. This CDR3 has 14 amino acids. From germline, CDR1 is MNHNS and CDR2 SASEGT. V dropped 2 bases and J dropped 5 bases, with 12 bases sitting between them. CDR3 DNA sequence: TGTGCCAGCAGTGAATCGGTATCGATAACTGAAGCTTTCTTT. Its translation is CASSESVSITEAFF.

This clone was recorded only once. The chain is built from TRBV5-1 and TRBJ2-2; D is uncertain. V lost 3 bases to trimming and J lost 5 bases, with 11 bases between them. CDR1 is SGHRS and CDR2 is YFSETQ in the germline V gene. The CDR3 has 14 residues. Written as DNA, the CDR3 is TGCGCCAGCAGCTCGGTTAGACTTACCGGGGAGCTGTTTTTT. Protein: CASSSVRLTGELFF.